Listed below are T cell receptor beta chains from one sample, sequenced in a study of naive CD8 T cells in extremely preterm neonates. Sequenced by immunoSEQ multiplex PCR; TCRdb stores in-frame clones only, minus some. The sample lists 20,000 or so clones, approximately 88% seen once, with roughly 1% in the top ten. Sequencing was done on a sample of naive CD8+ T cells from cord blood. Receptor source: a boy who was born preterm. Each CDR3 is given with its conserved first and last residue. A D gene is named only where the DNA matches it firmly.

J gene	D gene	V gene	CDR3 protein
TRBJ2-3	-	TRBV4-2	CASSPGLHTDTQYF
TRBJ1-2	-	TRBV7-8	CASNGVYGYTF
TRBJ2-7	-	TRBV4-2	CASSQLNYEQYF
TRBJ2-7	TRBD2	TRBV4-1	CASSQGTSGGSYEQYF
TRBJ2-2	-	TRBV9	CASSDYTGELFF
TRBJ2-7	TRBD1	TRBV4-1	CASSHAGTGYYEQYF
TRBJ1-1	TRBD1	TRBV11-3	CASSFTGAEAFF
TRBJ1-1	-	TRBV19	CASSNVHTEAFF
TRBJ1-1	-	TRBV9	CASSVGMNTEAFF
TRBJ2-2	TRBD1	TRBV29-1	CSVTGGGELFF
TRBJ2-7	-	TRBV30	CAWSVLGGYEQYF
TRBJ2-7	TRBD2	TRBV4-3	CASSQEKRGTYEQYF
TRBJ1-1	-	TRBV11-2	CASSSGGNTEAFF
TRBJ1-1	TRBD1	TRBV19	CASSPTGGTEAFF
TRBJ2-1	-	TRBV9	CASSVGTGSSYNEQFF
TRBJ2-5	-	TRBV4-2	CASSQPYWGAGQETQYF
TRBJ1-6	-	TRBV19	CASSIDRGYNSPLHF